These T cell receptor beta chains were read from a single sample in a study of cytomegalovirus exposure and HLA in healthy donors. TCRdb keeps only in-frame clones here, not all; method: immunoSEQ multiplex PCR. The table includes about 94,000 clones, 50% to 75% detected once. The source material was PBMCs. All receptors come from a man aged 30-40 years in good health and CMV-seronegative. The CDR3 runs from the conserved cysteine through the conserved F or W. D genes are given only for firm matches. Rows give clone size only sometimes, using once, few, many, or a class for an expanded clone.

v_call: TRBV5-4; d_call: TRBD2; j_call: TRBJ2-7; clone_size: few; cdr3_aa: CASSLGLSNPYEQYF; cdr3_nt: TGTGCCAGCAGCCTGGGACTATCCAACCCCTACGAGCAGTACTTC
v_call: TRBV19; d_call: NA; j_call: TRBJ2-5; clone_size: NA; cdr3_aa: CATTGTTHQETQYF; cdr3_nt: TGTGCCACTACAGGGACTACCCATCAAGAGACCCAGTACTTC
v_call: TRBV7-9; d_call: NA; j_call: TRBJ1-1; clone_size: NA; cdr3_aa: CSSSQGPHTEAFF; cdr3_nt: TGTTCCAGCAGCCAGGGGCCCCACACTGAAGCTTTCTTT
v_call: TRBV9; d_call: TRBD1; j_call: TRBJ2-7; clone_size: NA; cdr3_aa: CASSETGVSSYEQYF; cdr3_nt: TGTGCCAGCAGCGAGACAGGGGTTAGCTCCTACGAGCAGTACTTC
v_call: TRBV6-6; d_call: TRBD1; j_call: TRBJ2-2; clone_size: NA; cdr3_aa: CASSQDRGRYTGELFF; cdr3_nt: TGTGCCAGCAGTCAGGACAGGGGGCGGTACACCGGGGAGCTGTTTTTT
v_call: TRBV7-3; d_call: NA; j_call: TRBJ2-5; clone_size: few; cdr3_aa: CASSLPGMETQYF; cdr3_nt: TGTGCCAGCAGCTTACCGGGGATGGAGACCCAGTACTTC
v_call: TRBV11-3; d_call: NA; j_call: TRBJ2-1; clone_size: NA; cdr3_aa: CASSLGSFGNEQFF; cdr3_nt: TGTGCCAGCAGCTTAGGGTCGTTCGGGAATGAGCAGTTCTTC
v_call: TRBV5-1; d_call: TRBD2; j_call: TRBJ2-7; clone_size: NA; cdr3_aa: CASSLVGGRYEQYF; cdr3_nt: TGCGCCAGCAGCTTGGTGGGAGGGCGCTACGAGCAGTACTTC
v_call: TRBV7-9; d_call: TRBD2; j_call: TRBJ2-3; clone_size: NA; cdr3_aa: CSSTPGGGGSTDTQYF; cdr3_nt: TGTTCCAGCACACCCGGCGGGGGAGGCAGCACAGATACGCAGTATTTT
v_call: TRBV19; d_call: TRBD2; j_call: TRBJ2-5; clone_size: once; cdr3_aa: CASSSLSGRARETQYF; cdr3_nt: TGTGCCAGTAGTTCCCTTAGCGGGAGGGCCCGGGAGACCCAGTACTTC
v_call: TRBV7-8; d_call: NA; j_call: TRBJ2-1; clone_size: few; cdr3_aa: CASSPRSYNEQFF; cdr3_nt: TGTGCCAGCAGTCCACGGTCCTACAATGAGCAGTTCTTC
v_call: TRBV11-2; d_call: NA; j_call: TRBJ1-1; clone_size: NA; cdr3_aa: CASSLETGENTEAFF; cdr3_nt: TGTGCCAGCAGCTTAGAAACAGGAGAGAACACTGAAGCTTTCTTT
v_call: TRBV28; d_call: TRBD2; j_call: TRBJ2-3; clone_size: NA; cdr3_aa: CASTPPAGVSTDTQYF; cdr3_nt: TGTGCCAGCACCCCCCCAGCGGGAGTATCCACAGATACGCAGTATTTT
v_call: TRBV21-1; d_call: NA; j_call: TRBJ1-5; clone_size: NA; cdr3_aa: CARRGNQPQHF; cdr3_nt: TGTGCCAGACGGGGAAATCAGCCCCAGCATTTT
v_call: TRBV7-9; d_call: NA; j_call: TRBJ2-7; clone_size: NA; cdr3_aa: CASSSQGSTYEQYF; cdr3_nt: TGTGCCAGCAGTTCCCAGGGGAGCACCTACGAGCAGTACTTC
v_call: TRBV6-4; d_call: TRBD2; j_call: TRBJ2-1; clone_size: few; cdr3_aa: CASSDGGGDYNEQFF; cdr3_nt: TGTGCCAGCAGTGACGGCGGGGGGGACTACAATGAGCAGTTCTTC
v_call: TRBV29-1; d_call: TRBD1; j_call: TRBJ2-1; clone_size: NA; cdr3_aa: CSVSGQGRNEQFF; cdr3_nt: TGCAGCGTCTCGGGACAGGGGAGGAATGAGCAGTTCTTC
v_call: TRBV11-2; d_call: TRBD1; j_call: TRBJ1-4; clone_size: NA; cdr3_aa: CASSDRGGEKLFF; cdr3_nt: TGTGCCAGTTCGGACAGGGGAGGAGAAAAACTGTTTTTT
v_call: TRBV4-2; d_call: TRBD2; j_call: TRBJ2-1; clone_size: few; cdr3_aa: CASSKLAGGINEQFF; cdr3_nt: TGTGCCAGCAGCAAACTAGCGGGAGGGATCAATGAGCAGTTCTTC
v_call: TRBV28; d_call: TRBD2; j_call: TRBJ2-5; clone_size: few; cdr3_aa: CASSPGGGSQETQYF; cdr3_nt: TGTGCCAGCAGTCCCGGGGGGGGAAGCCAAGAGACCCAGTACTTC
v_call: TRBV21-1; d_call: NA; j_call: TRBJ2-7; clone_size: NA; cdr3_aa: CASSNDRGKRRSYEQYF; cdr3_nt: TGTGCCAGCAGCAACGACAGGGGAAAGAGGAGATCCTACGAGCAGTACTTC
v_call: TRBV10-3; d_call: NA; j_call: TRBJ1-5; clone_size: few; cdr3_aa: CAISETIWGQEQPQHF; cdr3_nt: TGTGCCATCAGTGAGACCATTTGGGGGCAGGAACAGCCCCAGCATTTT
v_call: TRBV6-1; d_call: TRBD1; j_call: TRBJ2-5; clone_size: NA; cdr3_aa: CASSAGTEGETQYF; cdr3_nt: TGTGCCAGCAGCGCTGGGACAGAGGGAGAGACCCAGTACTTC
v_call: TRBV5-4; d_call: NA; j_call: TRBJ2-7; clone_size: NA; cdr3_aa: CASSPRRDFEQYF; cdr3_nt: TGTGCCAGCAGCCCACGGCGGGATTTCGAGCAGTACTTC
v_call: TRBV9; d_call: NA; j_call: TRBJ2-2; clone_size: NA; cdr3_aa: CASSVAGGDNTGELFF; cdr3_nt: TGTGCCAGCAGCGTAGCGGGGGGCGATAACACCGGGGAGCTGTTTTTT
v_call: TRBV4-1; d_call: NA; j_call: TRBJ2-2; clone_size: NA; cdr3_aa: CASSQWPAGELFF; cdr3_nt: TGCGCCAGCAGCCAATGGCCCGCCGGGGAGCTGTTTTTT
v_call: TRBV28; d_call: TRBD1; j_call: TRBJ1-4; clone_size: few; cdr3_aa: CASSLWGQGLREKLFF; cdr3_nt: TGTGCCAGCAGTTTATGGGGACAGGGACTTCGCGAAAAACTGTTTTTT
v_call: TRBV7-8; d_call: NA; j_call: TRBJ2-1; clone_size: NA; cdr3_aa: CASSLKMGLARTYNEQFF; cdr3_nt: TGTGCCAGCAGCTTAAAGATGGGCCTAGCAAGGACTTACAATGAGCAGTTCTTC
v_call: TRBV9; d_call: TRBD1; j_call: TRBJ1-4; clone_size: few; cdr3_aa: CASSATDREKLFF; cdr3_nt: TGTGCCAGCAGCGCAACGGACAGGGAGAAACTGTTTTTT
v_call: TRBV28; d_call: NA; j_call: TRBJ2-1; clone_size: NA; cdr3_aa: CASSYPTSPGHYNEQFF; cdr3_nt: TGTGCCAGCAGTTACCCGACGTCTCCCGGACACTACAATGAGCAGTTCTTC
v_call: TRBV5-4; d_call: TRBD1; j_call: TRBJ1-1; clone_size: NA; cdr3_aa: CASRRGQGARNTEAFF; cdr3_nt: TGTGCCAGCAGACGCGGACAGGGGGCGCGTAACACTGAAGCTTTCTTT
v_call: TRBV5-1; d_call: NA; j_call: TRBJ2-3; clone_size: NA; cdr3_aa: CASSLQRTRGTDTQYF; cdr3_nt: TGCGCCAGCAGCTTGCAACGGACTCGTGGCACAGATACGCAGTATTTT
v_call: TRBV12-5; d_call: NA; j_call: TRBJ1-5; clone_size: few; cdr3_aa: CASGPPGGRQPQHF; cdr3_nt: TGTGCTAGTGGTCCCCCCGGGGGGCGTCAGCCCCAGCATTTT
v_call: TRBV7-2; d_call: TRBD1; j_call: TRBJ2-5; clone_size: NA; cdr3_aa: CASSLGTGGGETQYF; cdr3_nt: TGTGCCAGCAGCTTGGGGACAGGGGGCGGAGAGACCCAGTACTTC
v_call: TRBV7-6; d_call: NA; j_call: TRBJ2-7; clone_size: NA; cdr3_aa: CASSSQISYEQYF; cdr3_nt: TGTGCCAGCAGCTCACAAATCTCCTACGAGCAGTACTTC
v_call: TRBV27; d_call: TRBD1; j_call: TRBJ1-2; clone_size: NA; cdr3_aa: CASSSGGRYGYTF; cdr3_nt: TGTGCCAGCAGTTCAGGGGGCCGGTATGGCTACACCTTC
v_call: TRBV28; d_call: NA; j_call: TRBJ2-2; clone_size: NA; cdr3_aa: CASIRERSTGELFF; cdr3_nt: TGTGCCAGCATCCGGGAGAGGAGCACCGGGGAGCTGTTTTTT
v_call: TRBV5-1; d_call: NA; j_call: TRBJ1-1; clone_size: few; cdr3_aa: CASSSTEGGTEAFF; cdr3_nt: TGCGCCAGCAGTTCAACCGAGGGAGGGACTGAAGCTTTCTTT
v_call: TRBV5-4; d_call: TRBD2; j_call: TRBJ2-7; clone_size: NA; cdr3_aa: CASSGAPSGSVSYEQYF; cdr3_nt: TGTGCCAGCAGCGGAGCACCTAGCGGGAGTGTCTCCTACGAGCAGTACTTC
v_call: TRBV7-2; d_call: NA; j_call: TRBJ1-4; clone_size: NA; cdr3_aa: CASSVGVFSQLFF; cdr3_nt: TGTGCCAGCAGCGTCGGAGTCTTTAGCCAACTGTTTTTT
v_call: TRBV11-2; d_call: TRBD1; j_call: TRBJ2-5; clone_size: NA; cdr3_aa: CASSWDRDVTQYF; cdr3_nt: TGTGCCAGCAGCTGGGACAGGGATGTGACCCAGTACTTC
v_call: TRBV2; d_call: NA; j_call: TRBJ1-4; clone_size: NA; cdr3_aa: CASSEGLNEKLFF; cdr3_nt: TGTGCCAGCAGTGAGGGCCTGAATGAAAAACTGTTTTTT
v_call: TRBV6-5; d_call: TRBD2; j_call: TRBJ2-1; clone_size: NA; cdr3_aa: CASSIAGGFYNEQFF; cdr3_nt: TGTGCCAGCAGTATAGCGGGGGGGTTCTACAATGAGCAGTTCTTC
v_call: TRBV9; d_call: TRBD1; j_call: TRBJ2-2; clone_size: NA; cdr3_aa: CASSVAVGQGFAGELFF; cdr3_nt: TGTGCCAGCAGCGTAGCGGTGGGACAGGGATTCGCCGGGGAGCTGTTTTTT
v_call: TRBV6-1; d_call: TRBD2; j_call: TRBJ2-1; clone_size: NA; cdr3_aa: CASSETGGSYNEQFF; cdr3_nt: TGTGCCAGCAGTGAAACGGGGGGATCCTACAATGAGCAGTTCTTC
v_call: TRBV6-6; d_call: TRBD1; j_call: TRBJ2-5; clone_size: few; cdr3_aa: CASSSTDRGVGETQYF; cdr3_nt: TGTGCCAGCAGTTCCACGGACAGGGGTGTTGGGGAGACCCAGTACTTC
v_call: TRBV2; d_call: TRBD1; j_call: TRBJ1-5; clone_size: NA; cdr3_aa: CASSTGKQGVQPQHF; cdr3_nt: TGTGCCAGCAGTACGGGTAAACAGGGGGTCCAGCCCCAGCATTTT
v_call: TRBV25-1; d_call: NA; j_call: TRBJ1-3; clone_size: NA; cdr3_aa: CASSAPGVGNTIYF; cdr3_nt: TGTGCCAGCAGTGCCCCGGGGGTTGGAAACACCATATATTTT
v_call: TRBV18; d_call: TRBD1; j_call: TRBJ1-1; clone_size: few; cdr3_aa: CASSPQGAWNTEAFF; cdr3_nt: TGTGCCAGCTCACCTCAGGGGGCTTGGAACACTGAAGCTTTCTTT
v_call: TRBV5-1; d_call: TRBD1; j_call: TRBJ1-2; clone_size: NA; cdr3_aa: CASSSTGGDYGYTF; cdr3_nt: TGCGCCAGCAGCTCCACAGGGGGGGACTATGGCTACACCTTC
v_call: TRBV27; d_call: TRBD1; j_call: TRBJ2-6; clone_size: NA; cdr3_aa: CASLKYGQGMGGANVLTF; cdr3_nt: TGTGCCAGCCTTAAGTATGGACAGGGAATGGGTGGGGCCAACGTCCTGACTTTC
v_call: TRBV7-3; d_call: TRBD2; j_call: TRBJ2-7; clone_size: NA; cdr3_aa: CASSLRPLAGAYEQYF; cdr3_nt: TGTGCCAGCAGCTTGAGACCACTAGCGGGAGCCTACGAGCAGTACTTC
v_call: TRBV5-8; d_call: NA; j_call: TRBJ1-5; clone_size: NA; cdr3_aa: CASSLDSLRNQPQHF; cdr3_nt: TGTGCCAGCAGCTTGGACTCCCTTCGCAATCAGCCCCAGCATTTT
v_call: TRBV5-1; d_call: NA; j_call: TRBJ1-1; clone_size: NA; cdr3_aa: CASSLVGEGTEAFF; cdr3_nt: TGCGCCAGCAGCTTGGTAGGAGAGGGCACTGAAGCTTTCTTT
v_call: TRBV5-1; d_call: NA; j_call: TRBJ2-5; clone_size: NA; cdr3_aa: CASSLAPSIWETQYF; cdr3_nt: TGCGCCAGCAGCTTGGCCCCTAGCATCTGGGAGACCCAGTACTTC